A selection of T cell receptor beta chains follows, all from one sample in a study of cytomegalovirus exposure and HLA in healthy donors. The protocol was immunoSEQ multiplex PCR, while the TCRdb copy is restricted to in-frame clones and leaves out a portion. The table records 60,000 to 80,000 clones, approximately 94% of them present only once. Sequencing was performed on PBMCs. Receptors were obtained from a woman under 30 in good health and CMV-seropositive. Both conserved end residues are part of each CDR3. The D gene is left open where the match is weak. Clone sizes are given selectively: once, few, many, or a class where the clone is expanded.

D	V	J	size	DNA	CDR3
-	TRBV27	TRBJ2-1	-	TGTGCCAGCAGTTTAAGCCTAGCGAGCTCCTACAATGAGCAGTTCTTC	CASSLSLASSYNEQFF
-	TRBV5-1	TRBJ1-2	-	TGCGCCAGCAGCTTGACTCCCGGTCAAAACTATGGCTACACCTTC	CASSLTPGQNYGYTF
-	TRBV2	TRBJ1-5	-	TGTGCCAGCAGTGAGGCGGTGGGGCCCCAGCATTTT	CASSEAVGPQHF
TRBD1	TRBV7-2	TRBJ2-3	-	TGTGCCAGCAGCTTAGGGTCAGGGGGCTCAGATACGCAGTATTTT	CASSLGSGGSDTQYF
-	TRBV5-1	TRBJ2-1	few	TGCGCCAGCAGCGGGGGGACTTCAGCCGGGGAGCAGTTCTTC	CASSGGTSAGEQFF
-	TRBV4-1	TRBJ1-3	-	TGCGCCAGCAGCCTAAACTCCGGAAACACCATATATTTT	CASSLNSGNTIYF
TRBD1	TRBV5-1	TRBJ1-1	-	TGCGCCAGCAGCGAAGGACAGGGGAACACTGAAGCTTTCTTT	CASSEGQGNTEAFF
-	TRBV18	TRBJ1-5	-	TGTGCCAGCTCACAAGGTAAAAGGGAGGGCAATCAGCCCCAGCATTTT	CASSQGKREGNQPQHF
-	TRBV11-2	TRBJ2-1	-	TGTGCCAGCAGCTTAATCGGCGCCAGGGGCGACAATGAGCAGTTCTTC	CASSLIGARGDNEQFF
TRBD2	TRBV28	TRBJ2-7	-	TGTGCCAGCAGTTTAACAGCGGGAGGCCTCTCCTACGAGCAGTACTTC	CASSLTAGGLSYEQYF
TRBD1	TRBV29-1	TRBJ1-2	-	TGCAGCGTTGTTGGGACAGGGGGCGATTTATATGGCTACACCTTC	CSVVGTGGDLYGYTF
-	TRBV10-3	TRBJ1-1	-	TGTGCCATCAGTGAGGCAGGGTTGGACACTGAAGCTTTCTTT	CAISEAGLDTEAFF
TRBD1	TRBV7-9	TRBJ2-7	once	TGTGCCAGCAGCTCGACAGGGGGAAAGCAGTACTTC	CASSSTGGKQYF
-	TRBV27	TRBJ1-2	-	TGTGCCAGCAGGGGAGCAGAGAACTATGGCTACACCTTC	CASRGAENYGYTF
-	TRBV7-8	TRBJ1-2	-	TGTGCCAGCAGCCCCCAGACAGGCCCTAACTATGGCTACACCTTC	CASSPQTGPNYGYTF
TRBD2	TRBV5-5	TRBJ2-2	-	TGTGCCAGCAGCACGCGGGGGGATTGGACCGGGGAGCTGTTTTTT	CASSTRGDWTGELFF
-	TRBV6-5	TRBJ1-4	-	TGTGCCAGCAGTCCTCCGGGACAAAATGAAAAACTGTTTTTT	CASSPPGQNEKLFF
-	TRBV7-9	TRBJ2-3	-	TGTGCCAGCAGCTTACGTGCAGGGATAGAAACAGATACGCAGTATTTT	CASSLRAGIETDTQYF